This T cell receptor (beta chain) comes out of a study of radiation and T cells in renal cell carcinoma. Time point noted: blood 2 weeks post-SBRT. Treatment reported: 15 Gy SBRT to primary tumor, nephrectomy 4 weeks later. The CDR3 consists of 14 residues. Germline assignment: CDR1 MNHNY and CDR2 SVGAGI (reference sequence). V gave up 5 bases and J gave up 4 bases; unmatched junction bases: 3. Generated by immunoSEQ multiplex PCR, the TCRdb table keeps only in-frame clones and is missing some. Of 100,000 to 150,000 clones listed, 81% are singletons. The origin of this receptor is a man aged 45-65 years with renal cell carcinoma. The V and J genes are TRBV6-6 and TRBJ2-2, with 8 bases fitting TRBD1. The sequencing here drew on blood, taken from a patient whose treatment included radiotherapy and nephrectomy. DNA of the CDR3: TGTGCCAGCAGTGCCGGACAGGGCACCGGGGAGCTGTTTTTT. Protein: CASSAGQGTGELFF.